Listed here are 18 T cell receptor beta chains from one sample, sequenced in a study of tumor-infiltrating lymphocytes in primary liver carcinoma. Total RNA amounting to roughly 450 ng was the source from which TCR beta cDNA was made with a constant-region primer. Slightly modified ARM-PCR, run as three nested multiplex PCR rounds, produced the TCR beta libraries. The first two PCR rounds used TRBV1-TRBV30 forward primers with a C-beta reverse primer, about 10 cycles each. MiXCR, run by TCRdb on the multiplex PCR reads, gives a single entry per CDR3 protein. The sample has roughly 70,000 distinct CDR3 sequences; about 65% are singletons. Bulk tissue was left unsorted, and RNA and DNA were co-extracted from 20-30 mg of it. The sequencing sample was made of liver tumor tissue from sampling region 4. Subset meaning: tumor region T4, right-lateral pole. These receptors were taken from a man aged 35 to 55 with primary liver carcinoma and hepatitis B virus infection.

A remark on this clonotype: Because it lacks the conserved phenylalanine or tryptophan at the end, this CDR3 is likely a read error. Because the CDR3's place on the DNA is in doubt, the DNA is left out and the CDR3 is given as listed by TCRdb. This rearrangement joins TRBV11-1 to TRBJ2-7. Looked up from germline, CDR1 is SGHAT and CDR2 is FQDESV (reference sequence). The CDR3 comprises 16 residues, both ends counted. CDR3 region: CASSSRGSFSLYERYS.

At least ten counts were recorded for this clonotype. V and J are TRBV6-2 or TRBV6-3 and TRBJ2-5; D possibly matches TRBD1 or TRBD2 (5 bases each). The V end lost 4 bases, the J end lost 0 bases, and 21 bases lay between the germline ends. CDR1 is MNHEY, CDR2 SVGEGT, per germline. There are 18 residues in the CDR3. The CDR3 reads CASSSHPRDLLYQETQYF. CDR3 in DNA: TGTGCCAGCAGTTCCCACCCTCGGGACCTCCTGTACCAAGAGACCCAGTACTTC.

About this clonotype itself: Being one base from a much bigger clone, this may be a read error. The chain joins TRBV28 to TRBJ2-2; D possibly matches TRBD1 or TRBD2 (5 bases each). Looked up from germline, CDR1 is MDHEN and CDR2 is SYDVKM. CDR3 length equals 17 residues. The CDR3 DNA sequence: TGTGCCAGCATTTCGGTCCTTGGGGGTGCGAACACCTGGGAGCTGTTTTTT. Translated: CASISVLGGANTWELFF.

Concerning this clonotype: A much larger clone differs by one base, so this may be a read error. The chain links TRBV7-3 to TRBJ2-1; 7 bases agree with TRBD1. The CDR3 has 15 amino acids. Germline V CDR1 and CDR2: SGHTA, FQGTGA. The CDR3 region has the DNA TGTGTCAGCAGTATACTAGGGGGCGGCTACAATGAGCAGTTCTTC. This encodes CVSSILGGGYNEQFF.

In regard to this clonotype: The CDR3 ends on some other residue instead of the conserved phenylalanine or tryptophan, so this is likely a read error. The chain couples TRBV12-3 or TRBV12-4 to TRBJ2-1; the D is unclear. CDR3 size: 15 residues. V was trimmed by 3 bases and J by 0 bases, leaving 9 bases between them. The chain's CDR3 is CASSFLGSSYNEQFS. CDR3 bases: TGTGCCAGCAGTTTCTTGGGTAGCTCCTACAATGAGCAGTTCTCC.

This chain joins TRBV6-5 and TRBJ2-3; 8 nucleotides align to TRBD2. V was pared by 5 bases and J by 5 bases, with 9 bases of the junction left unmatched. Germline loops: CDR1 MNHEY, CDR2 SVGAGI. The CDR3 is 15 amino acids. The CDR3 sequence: CASSPSWAGGDTQYF. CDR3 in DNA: TGTGCCAGCAGTCCATCTTGGGCGGGAGGAGATACGCAGTATTTT.

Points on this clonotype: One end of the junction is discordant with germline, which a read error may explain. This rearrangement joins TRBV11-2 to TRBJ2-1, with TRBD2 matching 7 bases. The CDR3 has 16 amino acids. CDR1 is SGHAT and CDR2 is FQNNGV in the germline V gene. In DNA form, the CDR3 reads TGCGCCAGCAGCTCGGGCCCCAGCGGGAAGATCTTTGAGCAGTTCTTC. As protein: CASSSGPSGKIFEQFF.

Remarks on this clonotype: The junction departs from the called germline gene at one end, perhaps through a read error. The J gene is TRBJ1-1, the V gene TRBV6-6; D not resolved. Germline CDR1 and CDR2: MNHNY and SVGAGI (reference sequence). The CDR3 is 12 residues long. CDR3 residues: CTSSYSGTEAFF. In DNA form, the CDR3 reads TGTACCAGCAGTTACTCGGGCACTGAAGCTTTCTTT.

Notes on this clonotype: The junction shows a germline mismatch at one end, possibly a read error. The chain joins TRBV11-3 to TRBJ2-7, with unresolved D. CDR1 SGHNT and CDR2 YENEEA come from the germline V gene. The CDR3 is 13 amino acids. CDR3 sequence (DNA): TGTGCCAGCAGCTTAACACTCGGCGGCGAGCAGAACTTC. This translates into CASSLTLGGEQNF.

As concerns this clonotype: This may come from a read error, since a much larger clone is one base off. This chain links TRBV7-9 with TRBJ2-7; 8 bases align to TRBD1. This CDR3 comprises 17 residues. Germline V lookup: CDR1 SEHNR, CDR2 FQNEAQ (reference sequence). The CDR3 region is CTSSSPFRDRPSYEQYF. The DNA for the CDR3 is TGTACCAGCAGTTCACCCTTCAGGGACAGGCCATCCTACGAGCAGTACTTC. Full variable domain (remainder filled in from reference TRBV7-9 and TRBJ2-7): DTGVSQNPRHKITKRGQNVTFRCDPISEHNRLYWYRQTLGQGPEFLTYFQNEAQLEKSRLLSDRFSAERPKGSFSTLEIQRTEQGDSAMYLCTSSSPFRDRPSYEQYFGPGTRLTVT.

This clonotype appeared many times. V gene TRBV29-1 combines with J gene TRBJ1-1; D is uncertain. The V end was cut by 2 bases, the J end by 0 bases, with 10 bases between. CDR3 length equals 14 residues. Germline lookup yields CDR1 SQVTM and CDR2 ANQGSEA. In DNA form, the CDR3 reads TGCAGCGTTGAACTTGGCCTCATGAACACTGAAGCTTTCTTT. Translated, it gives CSVELGLMNTEAFF. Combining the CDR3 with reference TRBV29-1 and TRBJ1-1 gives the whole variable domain SAVISQKPSRDICQRGTSLTIQCQVDSQVTMMFWYRQQPGQSLTLIATANQGSEATYESGFVIDKFPISRPNLTFSTLTVSNMSPEDSSIYLCSVELGLMNTEAFFGQGTRLTVV.

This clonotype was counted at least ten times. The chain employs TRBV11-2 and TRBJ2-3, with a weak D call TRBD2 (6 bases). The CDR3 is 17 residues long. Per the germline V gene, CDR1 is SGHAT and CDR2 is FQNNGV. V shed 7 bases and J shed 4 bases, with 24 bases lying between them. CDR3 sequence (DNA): TGTGCCAGCACCGACCAGGTTTCTAACGGGAGCTCAGATACGCAGTATTTT. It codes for CASTDQVSNGSSDTQYF.

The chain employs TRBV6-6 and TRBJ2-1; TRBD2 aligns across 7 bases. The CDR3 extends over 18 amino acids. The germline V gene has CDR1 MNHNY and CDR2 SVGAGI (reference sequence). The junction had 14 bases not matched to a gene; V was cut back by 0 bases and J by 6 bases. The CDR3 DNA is TGTGCCAGCAGTTACTCTCGGGCGACGGGAGGATCGTCCAATGAGCAGTTCTTC. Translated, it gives CASSYSRATGGSSNEQFF.

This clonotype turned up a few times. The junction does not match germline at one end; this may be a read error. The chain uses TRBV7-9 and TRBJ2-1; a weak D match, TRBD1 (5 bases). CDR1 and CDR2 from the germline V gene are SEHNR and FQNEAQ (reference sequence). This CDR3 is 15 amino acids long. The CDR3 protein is CASNDSLSENNEHFF. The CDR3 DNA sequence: TGTGCCAGCAATGACAGTTTATCCGAAAACAATGAGCACTTCTTC.

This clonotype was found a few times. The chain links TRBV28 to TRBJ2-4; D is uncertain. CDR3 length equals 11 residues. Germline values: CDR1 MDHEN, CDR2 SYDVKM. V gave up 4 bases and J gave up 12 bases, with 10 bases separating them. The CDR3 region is CASSSVLTQYF. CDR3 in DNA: TGTGCCAGCAGTTCGGTACTTACTCAGTACTTC.

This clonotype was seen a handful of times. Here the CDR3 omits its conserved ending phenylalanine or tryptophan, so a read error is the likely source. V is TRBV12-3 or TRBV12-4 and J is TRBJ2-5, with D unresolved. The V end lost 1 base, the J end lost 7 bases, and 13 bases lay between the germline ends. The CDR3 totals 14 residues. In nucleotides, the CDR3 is TGTGCCAGCAGTTTAGGAACCACCTCTCGGACCCAGTACGTC. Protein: CASSLGTTSRTQYV.

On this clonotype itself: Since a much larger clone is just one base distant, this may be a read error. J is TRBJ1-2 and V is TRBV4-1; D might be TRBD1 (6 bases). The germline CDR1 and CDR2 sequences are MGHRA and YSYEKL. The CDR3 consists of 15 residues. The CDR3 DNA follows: TGCGCCAGCAACCAAGTGGGGGGCAATGACTATGGCTACACCTTC. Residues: CASNQVGGNDYGYTF.

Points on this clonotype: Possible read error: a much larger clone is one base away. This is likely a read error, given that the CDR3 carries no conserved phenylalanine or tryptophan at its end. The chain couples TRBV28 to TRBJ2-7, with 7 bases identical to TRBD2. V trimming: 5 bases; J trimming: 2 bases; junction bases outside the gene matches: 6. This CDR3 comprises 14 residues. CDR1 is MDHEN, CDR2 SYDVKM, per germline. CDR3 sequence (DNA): TGTGCCAGCAGTAGAGGGAGGGTTACCTACGAGCAGTACATC. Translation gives CASSRGRVTYEQYI.